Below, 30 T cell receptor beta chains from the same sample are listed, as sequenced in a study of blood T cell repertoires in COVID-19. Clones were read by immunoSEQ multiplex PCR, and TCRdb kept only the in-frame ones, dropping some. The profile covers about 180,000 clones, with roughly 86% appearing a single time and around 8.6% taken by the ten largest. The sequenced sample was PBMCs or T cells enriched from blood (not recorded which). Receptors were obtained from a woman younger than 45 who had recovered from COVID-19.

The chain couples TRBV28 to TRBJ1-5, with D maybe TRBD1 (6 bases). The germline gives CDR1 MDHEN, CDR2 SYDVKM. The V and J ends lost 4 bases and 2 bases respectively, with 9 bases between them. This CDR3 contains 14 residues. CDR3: CASSSRGRNQPQHF. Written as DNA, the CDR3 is TGTGCCAGCAGTTCCAGGGGCCGCAATCAGCCCCAGCATTTT.

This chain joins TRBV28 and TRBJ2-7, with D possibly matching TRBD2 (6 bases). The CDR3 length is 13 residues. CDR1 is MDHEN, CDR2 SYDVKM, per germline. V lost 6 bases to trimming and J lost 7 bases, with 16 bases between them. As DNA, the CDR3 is TGTGCCAGCAGCTACTTGCGGGGTGGAGAGCAGTACTTC. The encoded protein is CASSYLRGGEQYF.

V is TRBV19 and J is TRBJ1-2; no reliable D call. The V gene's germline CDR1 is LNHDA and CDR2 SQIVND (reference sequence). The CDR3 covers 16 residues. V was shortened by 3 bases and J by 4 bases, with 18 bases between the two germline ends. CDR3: CASSIGPASGGYGYTF. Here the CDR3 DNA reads TGTGCCAGTAGTATTGGCCCCGCTAGCGGCGGCTATGGCTACACCTTC.

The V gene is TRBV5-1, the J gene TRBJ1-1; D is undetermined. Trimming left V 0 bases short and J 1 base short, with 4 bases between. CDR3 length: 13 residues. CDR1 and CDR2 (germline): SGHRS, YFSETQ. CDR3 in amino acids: CASSLDRNTEAFF. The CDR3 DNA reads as TGCGCCAGCAGCTTGGACAGGAACACTGAAGCTTTCTTT.

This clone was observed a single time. CDR3 DNA sequence: TGTGCCAGCAGTTACCCGTTTTTTATTTTGGGACAGGCTAAGGACAAAAACATTCAGTACTTC. Translating it yields CASSYPFFILGQAKDKNIQYF. V is TRBV6-7 and J is TRBJ2-4, with 8 nucleotides matching TRBD1. TRBV6-7 is an open reading frame whose function is uncertain. The ends lost 2 bases at V and 3 bases at J; junction bases unmatched: 21. The CDR3 consists of 21 residues.

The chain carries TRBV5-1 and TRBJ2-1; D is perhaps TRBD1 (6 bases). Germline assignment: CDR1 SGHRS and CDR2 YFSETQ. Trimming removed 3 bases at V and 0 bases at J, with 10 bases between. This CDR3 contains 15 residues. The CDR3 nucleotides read TGCGCCAGCAGCTCACAGGGTAACTCCTACAATGAGCAGTTCTTC. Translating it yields CASSSQGNSYNEQFF.

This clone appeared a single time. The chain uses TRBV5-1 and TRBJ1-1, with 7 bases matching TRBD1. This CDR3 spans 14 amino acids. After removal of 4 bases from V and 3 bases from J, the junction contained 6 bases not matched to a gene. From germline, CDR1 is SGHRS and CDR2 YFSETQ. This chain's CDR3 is CASSLGTVDTEAFF. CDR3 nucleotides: TGCGCCAGCAGCCTCGGGACAGTGGACACTGAAGCTTTCTTT.

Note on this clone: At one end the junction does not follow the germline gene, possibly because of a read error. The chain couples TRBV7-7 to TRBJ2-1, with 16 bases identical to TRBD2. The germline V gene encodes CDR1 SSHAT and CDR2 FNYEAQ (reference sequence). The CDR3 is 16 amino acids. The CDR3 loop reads CASSQGLAGGDNEQFF. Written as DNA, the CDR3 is TGTGCTAGCAGCCAGGGACTAGCGGGAGGGGACAATGAGCAGTTCTTC.

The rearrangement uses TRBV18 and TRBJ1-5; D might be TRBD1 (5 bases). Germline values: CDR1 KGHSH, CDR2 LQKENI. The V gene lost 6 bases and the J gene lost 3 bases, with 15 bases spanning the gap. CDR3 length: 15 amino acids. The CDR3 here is CASSPSGGDNQPQHF. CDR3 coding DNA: TGTGCCAGCTCTCCCTCGGGGGGGGACAATCAGCCCCAGCATTTT.

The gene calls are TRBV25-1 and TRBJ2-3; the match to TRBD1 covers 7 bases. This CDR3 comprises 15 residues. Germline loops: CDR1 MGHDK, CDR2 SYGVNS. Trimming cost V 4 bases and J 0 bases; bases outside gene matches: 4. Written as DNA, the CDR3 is TGTGCCAGCAGTGCGACAGGGTATAGCACAGATACGCAGTATTTT. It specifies CASSATGYSTDTQYF.

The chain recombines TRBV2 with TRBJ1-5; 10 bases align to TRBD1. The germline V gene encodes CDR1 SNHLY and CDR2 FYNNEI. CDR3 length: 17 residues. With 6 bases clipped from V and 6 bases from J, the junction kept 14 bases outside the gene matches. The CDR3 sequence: CASSPGQGKVYGQPQHF. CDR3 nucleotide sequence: TGTGCCAGCAGCCCGGGACAGGGGAAGGTATACGGTCAGCCCCAGCATTTT.

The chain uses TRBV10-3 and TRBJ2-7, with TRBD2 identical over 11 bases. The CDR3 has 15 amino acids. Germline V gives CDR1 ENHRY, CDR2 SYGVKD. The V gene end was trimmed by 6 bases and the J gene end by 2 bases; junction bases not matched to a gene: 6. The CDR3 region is CAISSGTSGTYEQYF. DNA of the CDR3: TGTGCCATCAGCTCCGGGACTAGCGGAACCTACGAGCAGTACTTC.

CDR3 region: CASSQAGSNTIYF. The DNA for the CDR3 is TGTGCCAGCAGCCAAGCAGGGTCGAACACCATATATTTT. The chain employs TRBV3-1 (or the pseudogene TRBV3-2) and TRBJ1-3; D is possibly TRBD1 (5 bases). V dropped 1 base and J dropped 7 bases, with 8 bases sitting between them. CDR3 size: 13 residues. In germline, CDR1 is LGHDT, CDR2 YNNKEL (reference sequence).

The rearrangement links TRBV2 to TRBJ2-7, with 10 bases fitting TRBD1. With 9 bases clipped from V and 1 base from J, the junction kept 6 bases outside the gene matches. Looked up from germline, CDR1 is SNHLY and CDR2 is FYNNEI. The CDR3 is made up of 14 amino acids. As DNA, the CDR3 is TGTGCCAGTACCTGGGACAGGGGATCCTACGAGCAGTACTTC. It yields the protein CASTWDRGSYEQYF.

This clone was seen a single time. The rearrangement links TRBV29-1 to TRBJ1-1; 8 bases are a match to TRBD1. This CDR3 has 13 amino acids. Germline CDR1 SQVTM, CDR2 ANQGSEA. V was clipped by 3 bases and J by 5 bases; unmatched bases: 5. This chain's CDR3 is CSVDRGQGTEAFF. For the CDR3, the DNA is TGCAGCGTTGACAGGGGGCAGGGGACTGAAGCTTTCTTT.

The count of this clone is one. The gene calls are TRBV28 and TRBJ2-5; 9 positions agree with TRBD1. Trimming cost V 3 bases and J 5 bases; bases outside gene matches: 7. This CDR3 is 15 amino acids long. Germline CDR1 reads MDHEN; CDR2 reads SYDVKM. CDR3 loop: CASSFSGQGRETQYF. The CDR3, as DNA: TGTGCCAGCAGTTTTTCGGGACAGGGTAGGGAGACCCAGTACTTC.

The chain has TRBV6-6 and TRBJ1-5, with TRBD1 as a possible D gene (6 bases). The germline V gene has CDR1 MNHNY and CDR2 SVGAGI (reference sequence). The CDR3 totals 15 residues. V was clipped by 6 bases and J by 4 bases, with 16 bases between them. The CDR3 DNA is TGTGCCAGCAGGTCGGACAGTGACTTTAATCAGCCCCAGCATTTT. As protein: CASRSDSDFNQPQHF.

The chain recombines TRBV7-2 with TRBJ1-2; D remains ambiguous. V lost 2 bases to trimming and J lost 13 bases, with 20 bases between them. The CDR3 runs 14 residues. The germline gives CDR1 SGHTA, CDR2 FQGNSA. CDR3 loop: CASSLLLRPGTITF. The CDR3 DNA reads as TGTGCCAGCAGCTTATTGTTGCGGCCTGGTACAATCACCTTC.

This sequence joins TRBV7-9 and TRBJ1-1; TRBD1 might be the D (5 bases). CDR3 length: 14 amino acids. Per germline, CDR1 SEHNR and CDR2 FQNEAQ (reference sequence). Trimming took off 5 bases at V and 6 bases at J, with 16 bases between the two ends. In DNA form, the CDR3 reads TGTGCCAGCAGCCCACATACAGGTAACGCTGAAGCTTTCTTT. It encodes CASSPHTGNAEAFF. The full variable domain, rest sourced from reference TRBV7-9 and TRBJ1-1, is DTGVSQNPRHKITKRGQNVTFRCDPISEHNRLYWYRQTLGQGPEFLTYFQNEAQLEKSRLLSDRFSAERPKGSFSTLEIQRTEQGDSAMYLCASSPHTGNAEAFFGQGTRLTVV.

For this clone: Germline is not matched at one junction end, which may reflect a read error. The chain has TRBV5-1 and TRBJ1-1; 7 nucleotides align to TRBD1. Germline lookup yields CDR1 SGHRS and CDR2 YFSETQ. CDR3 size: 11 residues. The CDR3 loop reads CASSLGLRTGF. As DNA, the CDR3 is TGCGCCAGCAGCTTGGGACTTAGGACAGGTTTT. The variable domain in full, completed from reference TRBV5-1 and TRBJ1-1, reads KAGVTQTPRYLIKTRGQQVTLSCSPISGHRSVSWYQQTPGQGLQFLFEYFSETQRNKGNFPGRFSGRQFSNSRSEMNVSTLELGDSALYLCASSLGLRTGFGQGTRLTVV.

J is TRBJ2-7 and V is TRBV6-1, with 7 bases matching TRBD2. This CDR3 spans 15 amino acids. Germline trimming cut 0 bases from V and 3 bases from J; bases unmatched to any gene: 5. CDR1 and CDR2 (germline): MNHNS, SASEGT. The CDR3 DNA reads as TGTGCCAGCAGTGAAGCCTTTCTAGCGGTCTACGAGCAGTACTTC. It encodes CASSEAFLAVYEQYF.

The CDR3 bases are TGCAGCGTTGAAGATAGGCGACAGTGGAACACTGAAGCTTTCTTT. This encodes CSVEDRRQWNTEAFF. The V call is TRBV29-1, the J call TRBJ1-1; tentative D call: TRBD1 (5 bases). Trimming removed 0 bases at V and 1 base at J, with 12 bases between. CDR1 and CDR2 from the germline V gene are SQVTM and ANQGSEA. CDR3 size: 15 residues.

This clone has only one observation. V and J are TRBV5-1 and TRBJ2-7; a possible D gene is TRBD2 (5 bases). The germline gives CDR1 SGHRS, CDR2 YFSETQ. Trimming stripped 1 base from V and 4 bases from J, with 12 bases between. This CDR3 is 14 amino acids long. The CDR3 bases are TGCGCCAGCAGCTTGCAACTCGGGGTGTACGAGCAGTACTTC. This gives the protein CASSLQLGVYEQYF.

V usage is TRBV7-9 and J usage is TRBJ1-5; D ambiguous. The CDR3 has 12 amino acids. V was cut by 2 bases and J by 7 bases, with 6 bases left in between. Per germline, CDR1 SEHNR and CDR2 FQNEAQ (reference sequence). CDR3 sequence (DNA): TGTGCCAGCAGCTTACCGTCGCAGCCCCAGCATTTT. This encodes CASSLPSQPQHF.

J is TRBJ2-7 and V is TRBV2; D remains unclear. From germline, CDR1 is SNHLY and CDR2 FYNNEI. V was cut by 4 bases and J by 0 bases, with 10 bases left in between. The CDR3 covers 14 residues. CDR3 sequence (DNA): TGTGCCAGCAGTGTAGTTGTTAGCTCCTACGAGCAGTACTTC. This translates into CASSVVVSSYEQYF.

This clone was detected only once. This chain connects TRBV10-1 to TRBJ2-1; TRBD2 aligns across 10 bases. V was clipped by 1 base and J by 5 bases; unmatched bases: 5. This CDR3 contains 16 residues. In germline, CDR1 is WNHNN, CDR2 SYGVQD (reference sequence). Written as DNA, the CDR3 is TGCGCCAGCAGTGAGTTAGCGGGAGGAAAGGACAATGAGCAGTTCTTC. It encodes CASSELAGGKDNEQFF.

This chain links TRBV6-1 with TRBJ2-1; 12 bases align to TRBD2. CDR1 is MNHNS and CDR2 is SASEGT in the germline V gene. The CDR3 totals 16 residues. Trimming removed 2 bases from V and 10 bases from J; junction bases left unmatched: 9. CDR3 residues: CASSESFTSGRREQFF. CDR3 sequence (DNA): TGTGCCAGCAGTGAAAGCTTCACTAGCGGGAGGAGGGAGCAGTTCTTC.

The CDR3 nucleotides are TGTGCCGCCGCCCGACAGGGAGCCTACAATGAGCAGTTCTTC. This encodes CAAARQGAYNEQFF. The chain uses TRBV6-5 and TRBJ2-1, with 7 positions matching TRBD1. From germline, CDR1 is MNHEY and CDR2 SVGAGI. The CDR3 loop spans 14 amino acids. J was trimmed by 2 bases and V by 11 bases; bases with no gene match: 9.

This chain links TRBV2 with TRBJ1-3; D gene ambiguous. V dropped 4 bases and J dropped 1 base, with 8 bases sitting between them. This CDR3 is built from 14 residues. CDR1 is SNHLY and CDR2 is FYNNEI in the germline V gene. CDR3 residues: CASSVSGSGNTIYF. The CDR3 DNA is TGTGCCAGCAGTGTATCAGGATCTGGAAACACCATATATTTT.

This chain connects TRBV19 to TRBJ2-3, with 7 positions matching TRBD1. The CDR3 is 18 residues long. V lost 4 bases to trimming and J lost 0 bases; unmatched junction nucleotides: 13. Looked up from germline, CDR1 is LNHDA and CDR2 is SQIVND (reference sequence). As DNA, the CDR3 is TGTGCCAGTAGTACACTTCCCCGGGACAGTGCTAGCACAGATACGCAGTATTTT. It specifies CASSTLPRDSASTDTQYF.